This T cell receptor beta chain was captured by sequencing in a study of blood T cell repertoires in COVID-19. The assay was immunoSEQ multiplex PCR, and TCRdb's table has in-frame clones only and misses some. The profile covers under 150,000 clones, with 84% appearing a single time and more than 3% taken by the ten largest. Self-reported history from a screening survey and questionnaire set each donor's cohort. This clone was found a few times. The receptor was derived from a man aged 50-60 years in a cohort exposed to, infected with or recovered from COVID-19 (not recorded which). The material sequenced was PBMCs or T cells enriched from blood (not recorded which).

This CDR3 reads CASSLAADTQYF. Written as DNA, the CDR3 is TGTGCCAGCAGTTTGGCGGCAGATACGCAGTATTTT. This rearrangement joins TRBV28 to TRBJ2-3; D remains unclear. The V end was cut by 3 bases, the J end by 4 bases, with 5 bases between. CDR3 length: 12 amino acids. Germline-derived CDR1 and CDR2 are MDHEN and SYDVKM.